This TCR beta chain appears in the sequencing data of a study of T cell changes during pregnancy in multiple sclerosis. Clones were read by immunoSEQ multiplex PCR, and TCRdb kept only the in-frame ones, dropping some. The data contain about 41,000 clones, 89% of them singletons. This CDR3 is built from 15 residues. Trimming took 0 bases from V and 5 from J; bases not matched to a gene: 5. The germline V gene encodes CDR1 SGHNT and CDR2 YYREEE (reference sequence). The sequence came from a female donor with multiple sclerosis, enrolled in a pregnancy study. The sequencing here drew on CD4+ T cells from peripheral blood mononuclear cells, taken in the first trimester of pregnancy. The rearrangement uses TRBV5-4 and TRBJ2-1, with 7 bases lining up with TRBD2. CDR3 sequence reads: CASSLVAGVNNEQFF. CDR3 nucleotides: TGTGCCAGCAGCTTGGTCGCGGGAGTAAACAATGAGCAGTTCTTC.